This TCR beta chain was profiled in a study of CD8 T cells in ankylosing spondylitis. Study-wide points: Earlier reports found some motif variants in synovial fluid and blood in reactive arthritis. Seemingly characteristic of ankylosing spondylitis blood was a TCR beta motif consisting of about 8 highly homologous variants. Within peripheral blood, clones linked to disease were CD8+ and relatively rare. Disease-linked clones were reportedly significantly enriched in matched ankylosing spondylitis synovial fluid.

Comment on this clonotype: What it recognizes is unknown.

Quantitative 5'-RACE with molecular barcodes generated TCR beta libraries. TCRdb redid the calling of the 5' RACE reads with MiXCR, one entry per CDR3 protein. The sample gives about 840,000 distinct CDR3 sequences, 12% of which show up once; approximately 0.5% is in the top ten. The length of the CDR3 is 14 residues. The germline V gene encodes CDR1 SGDLS and CDR2 YYNGEE. Deletions cut 1 base from V and 0 bases from J, with 6 bases between. This clonotype was obtained from a male donor with ankylosing spondylitis. V is TRBV9 and J is TRBJ2-3; D is undetermined. Sequencing input: blood, either unsorted or a sorted T cell fraction (not recorded which). The CDR3 DNA follows: TGTGCCAGCAGCGTAAAACCGAGCACAGATACGCAGTATTTT. Its protein product is CASSVKPSTDTQYF. Complete variable domain (other parts from reference TRBV9 and TRBJ2-3): DSGVTQTPKHLITATGQRVTLRCSPRSGDLSVYWYQQSLDQGLQFLIQYYNGEERAKGNILERFSAQQFPDLHSELNLSSLELGDSALYFCASSVKPSTDTQYFGPGTRLTVL.